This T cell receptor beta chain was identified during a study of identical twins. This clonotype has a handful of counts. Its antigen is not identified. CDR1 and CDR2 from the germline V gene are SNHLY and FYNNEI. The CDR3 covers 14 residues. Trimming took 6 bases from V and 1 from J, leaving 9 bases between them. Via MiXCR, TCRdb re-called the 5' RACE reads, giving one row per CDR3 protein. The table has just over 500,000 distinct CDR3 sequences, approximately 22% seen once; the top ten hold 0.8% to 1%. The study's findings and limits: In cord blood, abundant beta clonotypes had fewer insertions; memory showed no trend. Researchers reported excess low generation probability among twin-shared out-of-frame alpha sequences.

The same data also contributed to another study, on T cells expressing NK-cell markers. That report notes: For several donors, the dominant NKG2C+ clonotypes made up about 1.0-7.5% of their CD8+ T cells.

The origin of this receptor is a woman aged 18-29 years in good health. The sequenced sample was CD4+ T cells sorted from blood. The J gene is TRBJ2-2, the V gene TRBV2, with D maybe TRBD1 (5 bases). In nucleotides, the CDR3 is TGTGCCAGCAGAGTGACAGAGAACACCGGGGAGCTGTTTTTT. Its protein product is CASRVTENTGELFF.